This T cell receptor beta chain was observed in a study of CD8 T cells in Susac syndrome. About 0.5 to 1 ug RNA was reverse transcribed with random hexamers. One entry per CDR3 protein results from TCRdb running MiXCR on the immunoSEQ multiplex PCR reads. The table lists under 200,000 distinct CDR3 sequences, 85% to 95% of them singletons, with less than 0.2% in the top ten. Trimming cost V 6 bases and J 0 bases, with 12 bases left between them. The CDR3 covers 14 residues. Looked up from germline, CDR1 is SNHLY and CDR2 is FYNNEI. The sequence came from a human donor with multiple sclerosis. The specimen was CD8+ T cells from PBMCs. The rearrangement links TRBV2 to TRBJ2-7; D uncertain. The CDR3, as DNA: TGTGCCAGCAGGGGAAGAGACCCCTCCTACGAGCAGTACTTC. Its protein is CASRGRDPSYEQYF.